The sequence of this TCR beta chain was determined in a study of control samples from healthy donors and cancer patients. Germline V CDR1 and CDR2: SNHLY, FYNNEI. This CDR3 has 13 residues. The V gene lost 4 bases and the J gene lost 7 bases, with 11 bases spanning the gap. Method: immunoSEQ multiplex PCR; TCRdb's copy keeps in-frame clones and lacks some. The table shows around 200,000 clones, with 85% to 95% occurring only once. The sample holds a few counts of this clone. The rearrangement links TRBV2 to TRBJ1-5, with D hard to call. This clonotype originated in a young man in good health. The sequencing sample was made of blood. The CDR3 reads CASSGLSGQPQHF. The CDR3 region has the DNA TGTGCCAGCAGTGGACTCTCAGGACAGCCCCAGCATTTT. Full variable domain (rest looked up from reference TRBV2 and TRBJ1-5): EPEVTQTPSHQVTQMGQEVILRCVPISNHLYFYWYRQILGQKVEFLVSFYNNEISEKSEIFDDQFSVERPDGSNFTLKIRSTKLEDSAMYFCASSGLSGQPQHFGDGTRLSIL.